The present entry profiles one TCR beta chain with its context. As yet, its antigen is unknown. This sample includes further DNA sequences coding for the same CDR3. Only CD45RO-negative cells positively selected for CCR7 counted as naive CD8 cells, so terminally differentiated effector memory CD45RA+ cells were excluded. Healthy adults negative for HIV, lacking recent acute infections or vaccinations, served as donors. Deletions cut 0 bases from V and 6 bases from J, with 6 bases between. This CDR3 is built from 13 residues. The germline V gene has CDR1 SGDLS and CDR2 YYNGEE. The data are from a study of shared clonotypes between healthy human individuals. Study background: CD4 naive and memory got three plates each, CD8 naive two, CD8 memory one. General study findings and limits: Only blood samples were collected, and tissue repertoires likely differ.

Each PCR replicate from the sorted subsets contained about 200 ng DNA, which is about 31,000 T cell genomes. Sequencing used immunoSEQ multiplex PCR; TCRdb keeps in-frame clones, though not all of them. Of more than 500,000 clones in the sample, roughly 95% were seen once. The receptor's source is a young woman in good health. Sequencing was carried out using naive CD8+ T cells sorted from blood. The chain links TRBV9 to TRBJ2-2; D may be TRBD2 (5 bases). CDR3 loop: CASSVGGSGELFF. CDR3 nucleotide sequence: TGTGCCAGCAGCGTAGGAGGGTCCGGGGAGCTGTTTTTT.